This T cell receptor (beta chain) was observed in a study of T cells in localized non-small cell lung cancer. Germline CDR1 reads SGHTA; CDR2 reads FQGNSA. With 5 bases removed from V and 6 bases from J, the gap between germline ends came to 19 bases. The CDR3 is made up of 15 amino acids. Generated by immunoSEQ multiplex PCR, the TCRdb table keeps only in-frame clones and is missing some. The sample shows about 41,000 clones, 83% of them seen only once. The sequence derives from a man aged 35-75 years with stage II lung adenocarcinoma. The V and J genes are TRBV7-2 and TRBJ1-2, with D maybe TRBD1 (6 bases). The sequences come from PBMCs, collected before any cancer treatment. Written as DNA, the CDR3 is TGTGCCAGCAGCCGGGATTTAGGACAGACTAATGGCTACACCTTC. Translating it yields CASSRDLGQTNGYTF.